This entry concerns a single T cell receptor beta chain. The data are from a study of blood T cell repertoires in COVID-19. Looking at the study overall: Sites across the United States, Italy and Spain contributed samples from acute and convalescent COVID-19.

As originally analysed: Amplification of reference gene primers was used by the study to estimate nucleated cell counts. Assay used: immunoSEQ multiplex PCR; TCRdb lists only in-frame clones, some missing. The V and J calls and clone size were taken over from that table, and D and trimming were inferred from the DNA. The data contain under 150,000 clones, over 85% of them seen just once; the ten biggest clones take up roughly 4.8%. V dropped 2 bases and J dropped 0 bases, with 6 bases sitting between them. CDR3 length: 13 amino acids. CDR1 and CDR2 (germline): SGHDT, YYEEEE. Seattle patient enrollment occurred during active infection, with longitudinal follow-up thereafter.

Sequencing was carried out using peripheral blood. This sequence was found in a man aged 60-69 years with COVID-19, enrolled during active disease. The chain links TRBV5-6 to TRBJ2-7; D uncertain. CDR3 residues: CASSFPLSYEQYF. In DNA, the CDR3 is TGTGCCAGCAGCTTCCCCCTCTCCTACGAGCAGTACTTC. Full variable domain (rest looked up from reference TRBV5-6 and TRBJ2-7): DAGVTQSPTHLIKTRGQQVTLRCSPKSGHDTVSWYQQALGQGPQFIFQYYEEEERQRGNFPDRFSGHQFPNYSSELNVNALLLGDSALYLCASSFPLSYEQYFGPGTRLTVT.